This TCR beta chain comes out of a study of beta chain features in type 1 diabetes. Across the study: Cell yields, gender and age were similar in healthy donors and patients.

With 1 base clipped from V and 5 bases from J, the junction kept 16 bases outside the gene matches. The CDR3 consists of 21 residues. Germline V CDR1 and CDR2: KGHSH, LQKENI. For this clone: No antigen is known for it.

The investigators reverse transcribed all of the isolated RNA, so they sequenced expressed TCRB transcripts. Libraries were prepared by immunoSEQ multiplex PCR; TCRdb keeps only in-frame clonotypes and omits some of them. Among 150,000 or so clones listed, about 44% were seen once. Study outcomes and limitations: Compared to healthy donors, patients appeared to have naive, central memory and Treg TCRB repertoires that were more alike.

The sample comprised Tregs from blood. The V and J genes are TRBV18 and TRBJ2-2; 13 bases are shared with TRBD2. The source is a man between 18 and 29 years old in good health. As DNA, the CDR3 is TGTGCCAGCTCACCACTCCTCATCCGACTAGCGGGGGGTTCGGATACCGGGGAGCTGTTTTTT. Translated: CASSPLLIRLAGGSDTGELFF.